The entry below describes one TCR beta chain. This CDR3 spans 17 amino acids. J gave up 5 bases and V 3 bases, and 13 bases lay outside the gene matches. Germline values: CDR1 KGHSH, CDR2 LQKENI. The entry originates in a study of T cell changes during pregnancy in multiple sclerosis. The repertoire was sequenced with immunoSEQ multiplex PCR; TCRdb's copy has only in-frame clones and lacks some. The sample yields approximately 64,000 clones, around 92% seen once. This chain connects TRBV18 to TRBJ2-7; 10 bases are a match to TRBD2. Specimen: peripheral blood, collected in the first trimester of pregnancy. This sequence originates from a female donor with multiple sclerosis, enrolled in a pregnancy study. CDR3: CASSPISPGLAWDEQYF. As DNA, the CDR3 is TGTGCCAGCTCACCTATCAGCCCGGGACTAGCGTGGGACGAGCAGTACTTC.